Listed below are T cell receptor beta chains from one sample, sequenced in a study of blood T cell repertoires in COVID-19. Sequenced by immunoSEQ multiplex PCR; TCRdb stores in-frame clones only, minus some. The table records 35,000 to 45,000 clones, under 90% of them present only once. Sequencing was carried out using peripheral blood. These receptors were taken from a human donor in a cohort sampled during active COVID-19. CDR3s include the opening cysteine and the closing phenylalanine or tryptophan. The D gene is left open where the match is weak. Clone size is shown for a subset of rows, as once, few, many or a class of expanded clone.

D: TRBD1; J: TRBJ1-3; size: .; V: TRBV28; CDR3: CASTHGGGYSGNTIYF; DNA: TGTGCCAGCACTCACGGAGGGGGCTACTCTGGAAACACCATATATTTT
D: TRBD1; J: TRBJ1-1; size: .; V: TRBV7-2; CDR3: CASSVRQGGTEAFF; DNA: TGTGCCAGCAGCGTTCGACAGGGTGGGACTGAAGCTTTCTTT
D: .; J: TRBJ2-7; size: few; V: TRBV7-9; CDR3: CASSLEGHGTYEQYF; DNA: TGTGCCAGCAGCTTAGAGGGACATGGGACCTACGAGCAGTACTTC
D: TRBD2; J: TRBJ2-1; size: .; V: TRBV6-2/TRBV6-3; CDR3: CASSSMASGGAEFF; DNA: TGTGCCAGCAGTTCGATGGCTAGCGGGGGGGCGGAGTTCTTC
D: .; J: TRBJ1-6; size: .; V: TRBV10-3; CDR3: CAIRRQPENSPLHF; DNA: TGTGCCATCAGGCGACAGCCCGAGAATTCACCCCTCCACTTT
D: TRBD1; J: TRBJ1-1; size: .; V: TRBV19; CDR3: CASRQGITEAFF; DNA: TGTGCCAGTCGACAGGGGATTACTGAAGCTTTCTTT
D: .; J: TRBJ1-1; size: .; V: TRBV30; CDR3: CAWVRRGKETEAFF; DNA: TGTGCCTGGGTCAGGCGGGGGAAAGAAACTGAAGCTTTCTTT
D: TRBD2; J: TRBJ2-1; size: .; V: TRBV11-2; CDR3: CASSPGLAGTYNEQFF; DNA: TGTGCCAGCAGCCCGGGACTAGCGGGTACCTACAATGAGCAGTTCTTC
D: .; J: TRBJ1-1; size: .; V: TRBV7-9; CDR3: CASSLTPNTEAFF; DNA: TGTGCCAGCAGCTTAACACCGAACACTGAAGCTTTCTTT
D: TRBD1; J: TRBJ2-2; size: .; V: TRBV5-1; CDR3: CASSLQGAPDTGELFF; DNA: TGCGCCAGCAGCTTGCAGGGGGCGCCGGACACCGGGGAGCTGTTTTTT
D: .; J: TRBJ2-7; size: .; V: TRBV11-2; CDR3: CASSPDIFYEQYF; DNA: TGTGCCAGCAGCCCGGACATATTTTACGAGCAGTACTTC
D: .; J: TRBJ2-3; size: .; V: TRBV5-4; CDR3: CASSRGTDTQYF; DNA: TGTGCCAGCAGCCGGGGCACAGATACGCAGTATTTT
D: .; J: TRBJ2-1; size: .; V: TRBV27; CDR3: CASSLGRTVFHEQFF; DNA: TGTGCCAGCAGCCTCGGAAGGACAGTATTCCATGAGCAGTTCTTC
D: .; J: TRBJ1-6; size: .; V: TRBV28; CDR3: CASSRTASNSPLHF; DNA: TGTGCCAGCAGCCGGACAGCTTCTAATTCACCCCTCCACTTT
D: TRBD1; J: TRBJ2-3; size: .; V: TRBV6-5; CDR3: CASRPGTGTDTQYF; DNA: TGTGCCAGCAGACCCGGGACAGGCACAGATACGCAGTATTTT
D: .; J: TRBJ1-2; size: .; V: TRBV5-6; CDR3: CASSGGAYGYTF; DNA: TGTGCCAGCTCCGGGGGGGCCTATGGCTACACCTTC
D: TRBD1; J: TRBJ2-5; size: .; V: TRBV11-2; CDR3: CASSLARNRGVETQYF; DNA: TGTGCCAGCAGCTTAGCCCGGAACAGGGGCGTCGAGACCCAGTACTTC
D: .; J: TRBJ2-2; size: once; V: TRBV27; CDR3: CASSLRTGELFF; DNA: TGTGCCAGCAGTCTACGCACCGGGGAGCTGTTTTTT
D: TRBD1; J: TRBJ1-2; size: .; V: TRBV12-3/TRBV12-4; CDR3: CAGGTDYGYTF; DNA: TGTGCCGGTGGGACAGACTATGGCTACACCTTC
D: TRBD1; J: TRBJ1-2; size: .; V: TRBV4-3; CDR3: CASQGRGFSGYTF; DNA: TGCGCCAGCCAGGGCAGGGGGTTTAGTGGCTACACCTTC
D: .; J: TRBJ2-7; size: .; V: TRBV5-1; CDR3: CASSLTGKGYEQYF; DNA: TGCGCCAGCAGCTTGACAGGGAAGGGCTACGAGCAGTACTTC
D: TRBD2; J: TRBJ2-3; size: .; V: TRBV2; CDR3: CASKRGTSADTQYF; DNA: TGTGCCAGCAAAAGGGGGACTAGCGCCGATACGCAGTATTTT
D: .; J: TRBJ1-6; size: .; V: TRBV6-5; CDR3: CASAVYNSPLHF; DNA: TGTGCCAGCGCAGTATATAATTCACCCCTCCACTTT
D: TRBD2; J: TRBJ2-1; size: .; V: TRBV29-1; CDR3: CSVESSGVYNEQFF; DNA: TGCAGCGTTGAGTCTAGCGGGGTCTACAATGAGCAGTTCTTC
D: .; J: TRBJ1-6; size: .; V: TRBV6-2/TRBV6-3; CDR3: CASSSLNSPLHF; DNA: TGTGCCAGCAGTTCCTTAAATTCACCCCTCCACTTT
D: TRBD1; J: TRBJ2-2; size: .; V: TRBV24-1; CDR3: CATSDFGTDTGELFF; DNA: TGTGCCACCAGTGATTTCGGGACAGACACCGGGGAGCTGTTTTTT
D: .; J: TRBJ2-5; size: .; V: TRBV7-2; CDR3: CASSLAGGPVETQYF; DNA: TGTGCCAGCAGCTTAGCGGGGGGGCCAGTGGAGACCCAGTACTTC
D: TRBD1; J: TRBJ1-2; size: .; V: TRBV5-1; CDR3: CASSWGRQGGYGYTF; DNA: TGCGCCAGCAGCTGGGGGCGACAGGGTGGCTATGGCTACACCTTC
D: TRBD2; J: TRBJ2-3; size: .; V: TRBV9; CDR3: CASSEGTSWSTDTQYF; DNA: TGTGCCAGCAGCGAGGGGACTAGCTGGAGCACAGATACGCAGTATTTT
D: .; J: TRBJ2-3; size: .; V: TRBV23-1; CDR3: CASSQFRVGGVVADTQYF; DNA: TGCGCCAGCAGTCAATTTAGGGTTGGAGGGGTGGTCGCAGATACGCAGTATTTT
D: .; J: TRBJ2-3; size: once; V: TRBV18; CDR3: CASSPPLNTGTDTQYF; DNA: TGTGCCAGCTCACCACCCTTGAACACCGGCACAGATACGCAGTATTTT
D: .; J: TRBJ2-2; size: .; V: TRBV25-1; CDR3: CASMLGGNTGELFF; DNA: TGTGCCAGCATGTTGGGGGGGAACACCGGGGAGCTGTTTTTT
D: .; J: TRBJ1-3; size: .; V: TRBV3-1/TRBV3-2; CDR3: CASNARGSGNTIYF; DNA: TGTGCCAGCAATGCAAGGGGCTCTGGAAACACCATATATTTT
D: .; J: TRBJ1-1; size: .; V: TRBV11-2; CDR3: CASSSTVNTEAFF; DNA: TGTGCCAGCAGCTCAACTGTGAACACTGAAGCTTTCTTT
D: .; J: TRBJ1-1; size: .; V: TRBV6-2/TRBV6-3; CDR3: CASSYRREEAFF; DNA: TGTGCCAGCAGTTACCGCAGGGAAGAAGCTTTCTTT
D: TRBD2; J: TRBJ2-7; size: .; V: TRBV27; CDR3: CASSLGAGGSHEQYF; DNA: TGTGCCAGCAGTTTAGGGGCGGGGGGGTCACACGAGCAGTACTTC
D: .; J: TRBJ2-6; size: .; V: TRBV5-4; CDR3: CASSPGVDSGANVLTF; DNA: TGTGCCAGCAGCCCGGGGGTTGACTCTGGGGCCAACGTCCTGACTTTC
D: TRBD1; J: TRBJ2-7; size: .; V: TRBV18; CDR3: CASSPGQGGEQYF; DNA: TGTGCCAGCTCACCGGGACAGGGGGGAGAGCAGTACTTC
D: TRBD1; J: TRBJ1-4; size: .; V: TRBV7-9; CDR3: CASSLSAGGDEKLFF; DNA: TGTGCCAGCAGCTTATCGGCAGGGGGAGATGAAAAACTGTTTTTT
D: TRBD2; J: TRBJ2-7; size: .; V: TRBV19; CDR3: CASSIASGGTHEQYF; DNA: TGTGCCAGTAGTATAGCCAGCGGGGGGACGCACGAGCAGTACTTC